The 3 T cell receptor beta chains below were found in one sample sequenced in a study of shared clonotypes between healthy human individuals. Only in-frame clones appear in the TCRdb table, and some are missing; sequencing was by immunoSEQ multiplex PCR. The sample has millions of clones, more than 90% seen once. The sequencing sample was made of naive CD4+ T cells sorted from blood. This sample's subset: CD45RA+ positively selected. These receptors originate from a young man in good health.

The gene calls are TRBV7-9 and TRBJ2-2; possible D gene TRBD2, 6 bases. The V end was cut by 5 bases, the J end by 7 bases, with 14 bases between. Germline CDR1 reads SEHNR; CDR2 reads FQNEAQ (reference sequence). This CDR3 spans 14 amino acids. CDR3 sequence reads: CASSPRGGYGELFF. CDR3 sequence (DNA): TGTGCCAGCAGCCCCCGAGGAGGGTACGGGGAGCTGTTTTTT.

This chain connects TRBV18 to TRBJ1-5, with D uncertain. The CDR3 sequence is 13 residues long. Per the germline V gene, CDR1 is KGHSH and CDR2 is LQKENI. V gave up 3 bases and J gave up 3 bases, with 6 bases separating them. The CDR3, as DNA: TGTGCCAGCTCACCGGAGATCAATCAGCCCCAGCATTTT. Protein product: CASSPEINQPQHF.

The chain is built from TRBV5-6 and TRBJ2-5; the D is unclear. This CDR3 spans 14 amino acids. V was cut by 1 base and J by 2 bases, with 9 bases left in between. Per the germline V gene, CDR1 is SGHDT and CDR2 is YYEEEE. The CDR3 protein is CASSLLSPQETQYF. The CDR3 DNA reads TGTGCCAGCAGCTTGCTTAGCCCTCAAGAGACCCAGTACTTC.